The 18 T cell receptor beta chains presented below share a single source sample, sequenced in a study of human T cells and chemical hapten exposure. From the RACE reads, TCRdb called clonotypes with MiXCR, one entry per CDR3 protein. The repertoire holds about 84,000 distinct CDR3 sequences, roughly a tenth seen once, with around 5% in the top ten. Time point defined: patch test 2, 6 weeks after DPC sensitization. Sample treatment: therapeutic diphenylcyclopropenone sensitization with weekly scalp DPC. The sample here was whole blood, taken in connection with sensitization to the hapten diphenylcyclopropenone (DPC). The receptor set was obtained from a woman in her fifties or sixties with alopecia areata. Some clones in this sample may be carry-over from other donors' samples.

This clonotype has at least ten counts. The J gene is TRBJ1-1, the V gene TRBV29-1; no clear D. The CDR3 extends over 17 amino acids. V was cut by 6 bases and J by 5 bases, with 28 bases left in between. Germline loops: CDR1 SQVTM, CDR2 ANQGSEA. The CDR3: CSVGGRTANRLQTEAFF. In DNA, the CDR3 is TGCAGCGTCGGCGGACGCACGGCAAATAGATTACAAACTGAAGCTTTCTTT.

Many counts were recorded for this clonotype. The chain links TRBV16 to TRBJ2-7; TRBD1 agrees at 11 bases. From germline, CDR1 is KGHSY and CDR2 FQNENV. The CDR3 runs to 15 residues. After removal of 2 bases from V and 2 bases from J, the junction contained 2 bases not matched to a gene. The CDR3 nucleotides are TGTGCCAGCAGCCAACCGGGACAGGGGGCCTACGAGCAGTACTTC. The encoded protein is CASSQPGQGAYEQYF.

This chain connects TRBV7-9 to TRBJ1-4; D remains ambiguous. Germline V gene lookup returns CDR1 SEHNR and CDR2 FQNEAQ (reference sequence). Trimming stripped 1 base from V and 0 bases from J, with 9 bases between. This CDR3 is built from 16 residues. This chain's CDR3 is CASSLGGTTTNEKLFF. CDR3 coding DNA: TGTGCCAGCAGCTTAGGTGGCACTACAACTAATGAAAAACTGTTTTTT.

The rearrangement joins TRBV18 to TRBJ2-5, with D maybe TRBD2 (5 bases). V lost 3 bases, J lost 7 bases, and 15 bases lay in between. The germline V gene has CDR1 KGHSH and CDR2 LQKENI. This CDR3 contains 14 residues. This chain's CDR3 is CASSPGETSRTQYF. The CDR3 DNA sequence: TGTGCCAGCTCACCCGGGGAAACATCAAGGACCCAGTACTTC.

This clonotype was seen ten or more times. This rearrangement joins TRBV7-9 to TRBJ2-2, with no clear D. The CDR3 extends over 16 amino acids. Germline V gene lookup returns CDR1 SEHNR and CDR2 FQNEAQ (reference sequence). The V end lost 3 bases, the J end lost 3 bases, and 14 bases lay between the germline ends. As DNA, the CDR3 is TGTGCCAGCAGCTTTTCATTGAGAGCCGACACCGGGGAGCTGTTTTTT. This codes for CASSFSLRADTGELFF.

The chain recombines TRBV10-3 with TRBJ2-1; no clear D gene. The CDR3 has 12 amino acids. The ends were cut back, 6 bases at V and 5 bases at J, with 8 bases in the middle. In germline, CDR1 is ENHRY, CDR2 SYGVKD. The CDR3 protein is CAISFADNEQFF. The CDR3, as DNA: TGTGCCATCAGCTTTGCGGACAATGAGCAGTTCTTC.

A few counts support this clonotype. The chain combines TRBV30 with TRBJ1-4, with D maybe TRBD1 (6 bases). This CDR3 has 12 amino acids. Germline CDR1 is GTSNPN and CDR2 is SVGIG (reference sequence). V lost 2 bases and J lost 7, with 8 bases in between. The CDR3 DNA sequence: TGTGCCTGGAGTACAGGGACTGAAAAACTGTTTTTT. This translates into CAWSTGTEKLFF.

CDR3 amino acids: CSCKRQTRGSTNQPQHF. DNA of the CDR3: TGCAGTTGTAAGCGGCAGACAAGGGGCTCAACCAATCAGCCCCAGCATTTT. This chain uses TRBV20-1 with TRBJ1-5; a possible D gene is TRBD1 (5 bases). V lost 8 bases and J 3 bases, leaving 26 bases between the germline ends. This CDR3 comprises 17 residues. Germline V CDR1 and CDR2: DFQATT, SNEGSKA (reference sequence).

This chain links TRBV3-1 with TRBJ2-5; possible D gene TRBD1, 5 bases. The CDR3 totals 16 residues. CDR1 LGHDT and CDR2 YNNKEL come from the germline V gene (reference sequence). Trimming took 0 bases from V and 2 from J, leaving 13 bases between them. For the CDR3, the DNA is TGTGCCAGCAGCCAAGACGCTTACCAGGGTCAAGAGACCCAGTACTTC. This translates into CASSQDAYQGQETQYF.

This rearrangement joins TRBV29-1 to TRBJ2-7; weak D call: TRBD2 (6 bases). Germline CDR1 reads SQVTM; CDR2 reads ANQGSEA. This CDR3 is 13 amino acids long. The germline V and J ends were trimmed by 5 bases and 6 bases, with 17 bases remaining between them. CDR3 sequence reads: CSVTAGPGLEQYF. The CDR3 coding sequence is TGCAGCGTTACCGCGGGGCCCGGACTCGAGCAGTACTTC.

With respect to this clonotype: Possible read error: a much larger clone is one base away. The V and J genes are TRBV28 and TRBJ1-1; D is unclear. Per germline, CDR1 MDHEN and CDR2 SYDVKM. There are 11 residues in the CDR3. The CDR3 loop reads CASSFFTEALF. CDR3 nucleotides: TGTGCCAGCAGTTTTTTTACTGAAGCTTTGTTT.

V usage is TRBV2 and J usage is TRBJ2-2, with TRBD1 matching over 7 bases. V was clipped by 7 bases and J by 1 base; unmatched bases: 3. Germline V lookup: CDR1 SNHLY, CDR2 FYNNEI. The CDR3 spans 14 residues. Here the CDR3 DNA reads TGTGCCAGCAAAGGGGGCCGGAACACCGGGGAGCTGTTTTTT. Translated: CASKGGRNTGELFF.

The V gene is TRBV4-3, the J gene TRBJ2-2; D possibly corresponds to TRBD2 (6 bases). There are 15 residues in the CDR3. Germline lookup yields CDR1 LGHNA and CDR2 YSLEER. Trimming stripped 1 base from V and 7 bases from J, with 13 bases between. As DNA, the CDR3 is TGCGCCAGCAGCCAAGCGGGGGTCGGACGCGGGGAGCTGTTTTTT. Protein sequence: CASSQAGVGRGELFF.

This clonotype was seen many times. V usage is TRBV20-1 and J usage is TRBJ2-5, with 9 bases fitting TRBD1. This CDR3 is built from 15 residues. Trimming at V came to 6 bases and at J to 3 bases, leaving 11 bases not matched to a gene. Per the germline V gene, CDR1 is DFQATT and CDR2 is SNEGSKA (reference sequence). CDR3: CSANPGQGLKETQYF. The DNA for the CDR3 is TGCAGTGCGAACCCGGGACAGGGTTTAAAAGAGACCCAGTACTTC.

Only a few counts were recorded for this clonotype. CDR3 DNA sequence: TGTGCCAGCAGCCCCGGGACAGGGTCTAGCAATCAGCCCCAGCATTTT. It is translated as CASSPGTGSSNQPQHF. This chain links TRBV3-1 with TRBJ1-5; TRBD1 agrees at 9 bases. V lost 4 bases and J lost 0; bases outside the gene matches: 4. This CDR3 is 16 amino acids long. Germline assignment: CDR1 LGHDT and CDR2 YNNKEL (reference sequence).

CDR3 DNA sequence: TGTGCCACCAGCAGAGTTTTCAGGGGTAGGCAGCCCCAGCATTTT. Protein sequence: CATSRVFRGRQPQHF. The chain couples TRBV15 to TRBJ1-5; D may be TRBD1 (6 bases). Germline CDR1 is LNHNV and CDR2 is YYDKDF (reference sequence). The length of the CDR3 is 15 residues. Trimming left V 1 base short and J 7 bases short, with 14 bases between.

Ten or more counts support this clonotype. The chain uses TRBV20-1 and TRBJ1-1; possibly TRBD1 for D (6 bases). This CDR3 is built from 12 residues. Germline loops: CDR1 DFQATT, CDR2 SNEGSKA (reference sequence). Between the trimmed V and J ends, which lost 5 bases and 4 bases, there was a span of 11 bases. The CDR3 DNA sequence: TGCAGTGCTTGGGAGGGGGTCACTGAAGCTTTCTTT. Translating it yields CSAWEGVTEAFF.

The table lists this clonotype with many counts. V gene TRBV6-5 combines with J gene TRBJ2-3, with 7 bases fitting TRBD2. The CDR3 is 16 amino acids. Per the germline V gene, CDR1 is MNHEY and CDR2 is SVGAGI. V dropped 0 bases and J dropped 2; count of bases not matched to a gene: 5. CDR3 in DNA: TGTGCCAGCAGTTACTCGGCTAGCGGACCCACAGATACGCAGTATTTT. Translating it yields CASSYSASGPTDTQYF.